Below, 21 T cell receptor beta chains from the same sample are listed, as sequenced in a study of shared clonotypes between healthy human individuals. Produced via immunoSEQ multiplex PCR; TCRdb's table is partial and in-frame only. The sample contains under 600,000 clones, roughly 79% of which appear only once. The sequenced sample consisted of PBMCs. Receptors originate from a woman aged 35 to 49 in good health. Some clones in this sample may be carry-over from other donors' samples.

The chain is built from TRBV4-1 and TRBJ2-3; D is unclear. CDR1 and CDR2 from the germline V gene are MGHRA and YSYEKL. The CDR3 covers 14 residues. The ends were cut back, 4 bases at V and 0 bases at J, with 8 bases in the middle. The CDR3 sequence is CASSPLGSTDTQYF. CDR3 sequence (DNA): TGCGCCAGCAGCCCCTTAGGAAGCACAGATACGCAGTATTTT.

The chain recombines TRBV6-1 with TRBJ1-2; D gene uncertain. Trimming shortened V by 4 bases and J by 5 bases, and 8 bases separated the two germline ends. The CDR3 is 12 amino acids. The V gene's germline CDR1 is MNHNS and CDR2 SASEGT. The CDR3 is CASSGQTYGYTF. The CDR3 nucleotides read TGTGCCAGCAGTGGACAAACTTATGGCTACACCTTC.

About this clone itself: The junction departs from germline at one end; a sequencing error may be responsible. J is TRBJ1-1 and V is TRBV28; D unclear. Germline V gives CDR1 MDHEN, CDR2 SYDVKM. CDR3 length: 13 amino acids. The CDR3 is CASSTTRNTEASF. The CDR3, as DNA: TGTGCCAGCAGCACCACACGGAACACTGAAGCTTCCTTT.

The rearrangement uses TRBV5-1 and TRBJ1-5, with D unclear. Germline V gene sequence: CDR1 SGHRS, CDR2 YFSETQ. V lost 0 bases and J lost 0, with 7 bases in between. The CDR3 is 15 residues long. The CDR3 protein is CASSLEADSNQPQHF. The DNA of the CDR3 is TGCGCCAGCAGCTTGGAAGCAGATAGCAATCAGCCCCAGCATTTT.

Notes on this clone: This specimen includes other DNA sequences encoding the same CDR3. The chain recombines TRBV15 with TRBJ1-1, with a possible D match to TRBD1 (5 bases). Per germline, CDR1 LNHNV and CDR2 YYDKDF (reference sequence). V lost 0 bases, J lost 2 bases, and 7 bases lay in between. The CDR3 is 14 amino acids. CDR3 DNA: TGTGCCACCAGCAGAGATGGGGGAAACACTGAAGCTTTCTTT. Its protein product is CATSRDGGNTEAFF.

The rearrangement links TRBV7-2 to TRBJ1-1; 8 nucleotides agree with TRBD1. After removal of 5 bases from V and 9 bases from J, the junction contained 5 bases not matched to a gene. Germline assignment: CDR1 SGHTA and CDR2 FQGNSA. CDR3 length: 12 amino acids. CDR3 region: CASSQRQGQAFF. For the CDR3, the DNA is TGTGCCAGCAGCCAACGACAGGGGCAAGCTTTCTTT.

This clone was picked up a small number of times. The chain uses TRBV11-2 and TRBJ1-1; D ambiguous. V lost 6 bases to trimming and J lost 1 base, with 9 bases between them. Per germline, CDR1 SGHAT and CDR2 FQNNGV. The CDR3 spans 13 residues. The DNA for the CDR3 is TGTGCCAGCAGATGGGAACCGAACACTGAAGCTTTCTTT. Translated: CASRWEPNTEAFF.

The chain uses TRBV18 and TRBJ2-3; TRBD2 aligns across 13 bases. V lost 3 bases, J lost 3 bases, and 6 bases stayed unmatched. Germline V gives CDR1 KGHSH, CDR2 LQKENI. The CDR3 sequence is 17 residues long. The CDR3 spells CASSPRTSGRMTDTQYF. The CDR3 DNA is TGTGCCAGCTCACCCCGGACTAGCGGGAGAATGACAGATACGCAGTATTTT.

A note on this clone: The sample holds other DNA sequences that translate to the same CDR3. J is TRBJ1-1 and V is TRBV18; D gene ambiguous. This CDR3 is built from 13 residues. V was pared by 3 bases and J by 4 bases, with 9 bases between. Germline values: CDR1 KGHSH, CDR2 LQKENI. CDR3 in amino acids: CASSPGGRTEAFF. CDR3 sequence (DNA): TGTGCCAGCTCACCGGGAGGGCGCACTGAAGCTTTCTTT.

V and J are TRBV29-1 and TRBJ1-1; no reliable D call. Germline V lookup: CDR1 SQVTM, CDR2 ANQGSEA. CDR3 length: 12 amino acids. V was trimmed by 6 bases and J by 1 base, leaving 9 bases between them. CDR3 region: CSVRTQNTEAFF. CDR3 DNA sequence: TGCAGCGTAAGGACCCAGAACACTGAAGCTTTCTTT.

The rearrangement uses TRBV28 and TRBJ1-4, with TRBD1 matching over 7 bases. The length of the CDR3 is 19 residues. Germline CDR1 MDHEN, CDR2 SYDVKM. After removal of 6 bases from V and 5 bases from J, the junction contained 21 bases not matched to a gene. The CDR3 DNA sequence: TGTGCCAGCAGCTGGGCGGGGCTCGGACGGGGACAGCTAAATGAAAAACTGTTTTTT. It translates to CASSWAGLGRGQLNEKLFF. Supplemented by reference TRBV28 and TRBJ1-4, the full variable domain reads DVKVTQSSRYLVKRTGEKVFLECVQDMDHENMFWYRQDPGLGLRLIYFSYDVKMKEKGDIPEGYSVSREKKERFSLILESASTNQTSMYLCASSWAGLGRGQLNEKLFFGSGTQLSVL.

CDR3 nucleotide sequence: TGCAGCGTTGCCACCTGGTTATCGACAGGGGAGGGCGAGCAGTACTTC. Protein product: CSVATWLSTGEGEQYF. V and J are TRBV29-1 and TRBJ2-7; weak D call: TRBD1 (8 bases). V lost 4 bases to trimming and J lost 6 bases, with 25 bases between them. This CDR3 spans 16 amino acids. Germline CDR1 is SQVTM and CDR2 is ANQGSEA.

This rearrangement joins TRBV6-6 to TRBJ2-7; D gene ambiguous. Germline CDR1 MNHNY, CDR2 SVGAGI (reference sequence). V was trimmed by 5 bases and J by 4 bases, leaving 9 bases between them. The CDR3 covers 12 residues. The CDR3 loop is CASSTQLYEQYF. The DNA of the CDR3 is TGTGCCAGCAGTACCCAATTATACGAGCAGTACTTC.

The V gene is TRBV15, the J gene TRBJ2-5; 13 bases map to TRBD2. Looked up from germline, CDR1 is LNHNV and CDR2 is YYDKDF (reference sequence). The CDR3 covers 15 residues. After removal of 5 bases from V and 6 bases from J, the junction contained 6 bases not matched to a gene. CDR3 region: CATSGKLAGGQTQYF. DNA of the CDR3: TGTGCCACCAGCGGGAAACTAGCGGGAGGGCAGACCCAGTACTTC.

The DNA of the CDR3 is TGTGCCAGCAGCAAAGAGTCGGGACAGCTCTCCTACGAGCAGTACTTC. It yields the protein CASSKESGQLSYEQYF. The chain employs TRBV21-1 and TRBJ2-7; the D call of TRBD1 is as the table states it, not checked on the DNA. TRBV21-1 is termed a pseudogene. The CDR3 runs 16 residues.

This clone showed up many times. J is TRBJ2-3 and V is TRBV11-2; 10 bases map to TRBD2. V dropped 5 bases and J dropped 2; count of bases not matched to a gene: 7. Per the germline V gene, CDR1 is SGHAT and CDR2 is FQNNGV. The length of the CDR3 is 16 residues. This CDR3 reads CASSVLLAGHTDTQYF. CDR3 nucleotides: TGTGCCAGCAGCGTTCTACTAGCGGGACACACAGATACGCAGTATTTT.

As concerns this clone: Other DNA sequences in the same sample also yield this CDR3. The J gene is TRBJ1-2, the V gene TRBV5-6; 7 positions agree with TRBD1. The germline V gene encodes CDR1 SGHDT and CDR2 YYEEEE. This CDR3 has 13 amino acids. J lost 4 bases, V lost 3 bases, and 3 bases had no gene match. As DNA, the CDR3 is TGTGCCAGCAGCTCTGGGACAGTCTATGGCTACACCTTC. Translating gives CASSSGTVYGYTF.

J is TRBJ1-5 and V is TRBV6-5; D gene unclear. CDR1 is MNHEY, CDR2 SVGAGI, per germline. CDR3 length: 16 residues. V was trimmed by 2 bases and J by 0 bases, leaving 11 bases between them. CDR3 sequence (DNA): TGTGCCAGCAGTTACAGGGTGATGTATAGCAATCAGCCCCAGCATTTT. As protein: CASSYRVMYSNQPQHF.

Notes on this clone: This may come from a read error, since a much larger clone is one base off. This sequence joins TRBV30 and TRBJ2-7, with TRBD1 matching 9 bases. The V gene's germline CDR1 is GTSNPN and CDR2 SVGIG (reference sequence). The CDR3 runs to 16 residues. The CDR3 DNA follows: TGTGCCTGGGGTGTACGGGGGACAGGGAAAGGCTACGAGCAGTACTTC. Translated: CAWGVRGTGKGYEQYF.

V usage is TRBV30 and J usage is TRBJ1-5, with a tentative D call TRBD1 (5 bases). Per the germline V gene, CDR1 is GTSNPN and CDR2 is SVGIG (reference sequence). V gave up 2 bases and J gave up 4 bases, with 15 bases separating them. The CDR3 extends over 15 amino acids. DNA for the CDR3: TGTGCCTGGAGTAGTGGAGGCAGGGTAAATCAGCCCCAGCATTTT. It is translated as CAWSSGGRVNQPQHF. Full variable domain (remainder filled in from reference TRBV30 and TRBJ1-5): SQTIHQWPATLVQPVGSPLSLECTVEGTSNPNLYWYRQAAGRGLQLLFYSVGIGQISSEVPQNLSASRPQDRQFILSSKKLLLSDSGFYLCAWSSGGRVNQPQHFGDGTRLSIL.

The chain carries TRBV25-1 and TRBJ2-5; 10 bases are shared with TRBD1. The J call may be faulty, since TRBJ2-7 better matches the DNA end. The length of the CDR3 is 15 residues. Germline V gene sequence: CDR1 MGHDK, CDR2 SYGVNS. The chain's CDR3 is CASSDSTGGRYEQYF. CDR3 bases: TGTGCCAGCAGTGACTCGACAGGGGGCAGGTACGAGCAGTACTTC.